The 9 T cell receptor beta chains given below trace back to one sample, sequenced in a study of T cell changes during pregnancy in multiple sclerosis. The repertoire was sequenced with immunoSEQ multiplex PCR; TCRdb's copy has only in-frame clones and lacks some. The sample holds tens of thousands of clones, about 89% seen once. The material sequenced was CD4+ T cells from peripheral blood mononuclear cells, taken in the first trimester of pregnancy. These TCRs come from a female donor in good health, enrolled as a control in a pregnancy study.

This clone was seen only a few times. The chain employs TRBV6-1 and TRBJ2-5; 10 nucleotides agree with TRBD2. Germline assignment: CDR1 MNHNS and CDR2 SASEGT. The junction had 0 bases not matched to a gene; V was cut back by 0 bases and J by 2 bases. This CDR3 is 15 amino acids long. The CDR3: CASSEAAGGQETQYF. The CDR3, as DNA: TGTGCCAGCAGTGAAGCAGCGGGGGGGCAAGAGACCCAGTACTTC.

The chain links TRBV20-1 to TRBJ2-1, with D unclear. The CDR3 has 10 residues. V was trimmed by 3 bases and J by 13 bases, leaving 10 bases between them. CDR1 is DFQATT and CDR2 is SNEGSKA in the germline V gene (reference sequence). In DNA, the CDR3 is TGCAGTGCTAGTCGTACTGATCAGTTCTTC. It codes for CSASRTDQFF.

This clone appeared a few times. CDR3 amino acids: CASSQQRGGQETQYF. The DNA for the CDR3 is TGTGCCAGCAGCCAACAGCGGGGGGGCCAAGAGACCCAGTACTTC. V is TRBV4-2 and J is TRBJ2-5; 10 nucleotides agree with TRBD2. Germline lookup yields CDR1 LGHNA and CDR2 YNFKEQ. This CDR3 spans 15 amino acids. V gave up 2 bases and J gave up 1 base; unmatched junction bases: 1.

This clone was recorded once. CDR3 in DNA: TGTGCCAGCAGCTTAGGGGGGACAGAACTTTATAATTCACCCCTCCACTTT. Its translation: CASSLGGTELYNSPLHF. The genes are TRBV7-9 and TRBJ1-6; 7 bases are a match to TRBD1. CDR1 is SEHNR, CDR2 FQNEAQ, per germline (reference sequence). The CDR3 loop spans 17 amino acids. V shed 1 base and J 4 bases; nucleotides not matched to a gene: 7. Variable domain in full (rest from reference TRBV7-9 and TRBJ1-6): DTGVSQNPRHKITKRGQNVTFRCDPISEHNRLYWYRQTLGQGPEFLTYFQNEAQLEKSRLLSDRFSAERPKGSFSTLEIQRTEQGDSAMYLCASSLGGTELYNSPLHFGNGTRLTVT.

This chain uses TRBV4-1 with TRBJ1-3; 7 bases agree with TRBD1. The CDR3 has 15 amino acids. The trim removed 4 bases at V and 7 bases at J, leaving 10 bases unmatched. Germline assignment: CDR1 MGHRA and CDR2 YSYEKL. The CDR3 loop reads CASSRRDSKFNTIYF. DNA of the CDR3: TGCGCCAGCAGCCGCCGGGACAGCAAATTCAACACCATATATTTT.

The chain is built from TRBV7-9 and TRBJ2-4; D is undetermined. CDR3 length: 15 residues. Trimming stripped 3 bases from V and 0 bases from J, with 9 bases between. CDR1 and CDR2 from the germline V gene are SEHNR and FQNEAQ (reference sequence). The CDR3 bases are TGTGCCAGCAGCTTGGTGACACTAGCCAAAAACATTCAGTACTTC. Its translation: CASSLVTLAKNIQYF.

The genes are TRBV6-4 and TRBJ2-1, with D possibly being TRBD2 (6 bases). The CDR3 consists of 13 residues. Germline CDR1 is MRHNA and CDR2 is SNTAGT. V was pared by 4 bases and J by 9 bases, with 13 bases between. The CDR3 spells CASSAEEGTEQFF. For the CDR3, the DNA is TGTGCCAGCAGTGCCGAGGAGGGCACTGAGCAGTTCTTC.

V is TRBV5-6 and J is TRBJ2-6; 7 bases fit TRBD1. Germline values: CDR1 SGHDT, CDR2 YYEEEE. Trimming removed 2 bases from V and 0 bases from J; junction bases left unmatched: 2. This CDR3 comprises 16 residues. CDR3 protein: CASSLGTASGANVLTF. The CDR3 DNA is TGTGCCAGCAGCTTAGGGACAGCCTCTGGGGCCAACGTCCTGACTTTC.

The table lists this clone with a count of one. The chain employs TRBV6-1 and TRBJ2-3; 14 nucleotides align to TRBD2. CDR3 length: 15 amino acids. Germline-derived CDR1 and CDR2 are MNHNS and SASEGT. V trimming: 6 bases; J trimming: 1 base; junction bases outside the gene matches: 0. The CDR3: CASRGLAGGTDTQYF. The CDR3 DNA is TGTGCCAGCAGGGGACTAGCGGGAGGCACAGATACGCAGTATTTT.